Included here is one TCR beta chain sequence, with context. This clonotype showed up many times. Its antigen remains undetermined. Base quality data are lacking; no much larger clone is found one base away. Library preparation used PCR. This sample was sequenced with an Illumina HiSeq 4000. Bulk TCR libraries were made following a previously described method, with the TCR primers given in Table S5. The Qiagen AllPrep DNA/RNA kit was used to purify total RNA. Before analysis, reads from multiple sequencing runs of the same library were pooled. In the authors' own workflow: Reads were retained only if an exact TCR constant sequence was present, and the retained reads were trimmed to 150 nt and grouped according to their 12-nt molecular barcodes. Within each barcode group, reads were sub-clustered at a 15% Levenshtein threshold, and quality-weighted consensus sequences were built per RNA molecule. Non-functional sequences were removed, as were lower-count sequences one edit away from another. Barcode sub-clusters with fewer than 20% of the maximum read count were removed, based on fitting two negative binomial distributions. The public sequencing data were trimmed at Q25 with fastp and processed into clonotypes with MiXCR by TCRdb, which kept only in-frame beta chains. A single entry per CDR3 protein holds the most common genes and DNA from its merged rows. The V and J calls shown here were made by TCRdb, not taken from the authors' results. This sample is represented by about 320,000 distinct CDR3 sequences; about a fifth of them were singletons. Approximately 0.8% of the sample comes from the top ten.

The record originates from a study of molecular identifiers for immune sequencing clone quantification listed by TCRdb under 2018. Some background on the complete study: In a replicate experiment, RNA from around 18,000 or 91,000 naive CD8 T cells was split into five aliquots, four of which were sequenced. This methods study used CD8 T cells to benchmark TCR RNA copy counting and molecular-identifier clustering-based TCR repertoire sequencing (MIDCIRS). Summary of the overall study and its limitations: Modeling estimated 2.5 to 3 recovered TCR RNA copies per cell, compared with 9.5 to 10 by digital PCR, which implies 30% to 35% capture efficiency. The naive libraries included spiked-in Jurkat TCR RNA (about 9 copies' worth), and this Jurkat TCR RNA is not part of the donor repertoire. When barcode sub-clustering was omitted, TCR diversity was inflated by chimeric consensus sequences, with chimeras reaching as high as 47%. Identical TCR molecules sharing a barcode could cause highly expanded clone sizes to be underestimated. Even against a background of one million naive CD8 T cells, spiked-in Jurkat TCR RNA amounting to a single cell's worth was reported to be detectable. In CMV-specific effector cells, clones with more than 20 RNA copies contained over 97% of molecules, whereas in naive cells such clones contained under 1% of molecules.

From the cysteine through the phenylalanine, the CDR3 covers 11 amino acids. Only CDR3 DNA remains: 33 bases, in frame from the first base. V and J are truncated by 4 bases and 7 bases respectively, leaving an intervening sequence of 10 bases. From the germline V gene, CDR1 is SQVTM and CDR2 is ANQGSEA. Libraries of naive CD8 T cells were generated from about 20,000 to 1,000,000 sorted cells, with 10%, 30% or 50% of the purified RNA used. On a BD FACSAria II, naive CD8 T cells were FACS-sorted as CD8+CD4-CCR7+CD45RA+ and collected into RLT Plus buffer. To test detection sensitivity, Jurkat RNA equivalent to roughly nine TCR copies was spiked into samples of about 19,000-1,100,000 naive CD8 T cells. Enrichment of CD8 T cells was done with RosetteSep CD8+ T Cell Enrichment Cocktail plus Ficoll-Paque, and ACK red cell lysis came afterward.

The rearranged chain carries TRBV29-1 and TRBJ1-1, with an unclear D gene assignment. The specimen sequenced was naive CD8+ T cells from blood, with Jurkat cell RNA spiked in. The cell subset or site label for this specimen denotes: FACS-sorted CD8+CD4-CCR7+CD45RA+ naive T cells. This TCR was sampled from a human donor in good health. Some libraries in this study had Jurkat cell RNA spiked in. The DNA sequence is given as TGCAGCGTTGTAGGGCCAGTTGAAGCTTTCTTT. Its protein reads: CSVVGPVEAFF.